This TCR beta chain emerged from a study of cytomegalovirus exposure and HLA in healthy donors. Study outcomes and limitations: The authors reported that TCR beta sequences could predict HLA-A and HLA-B alleles. These predictions were accurate for most subjects in the first cohort. A cluster of highly shared sequence variants was likely a sequencing artifact.

Primers included in the PCR were 60 Vbeta and 13 Jbeta primers. Assay used: immunoSEQ multiplex PCR; TCRdb lists only in-frame clones, some missing. The repertoire has around 140,000 clones, around three quarters of them found once; the top ten carry 6.2%. Notes on this clone: Its antigen is not known.

The sequence derives from a woman aged 40 to 55 in good health and CMV-seropositive. Sequenced input: PBMCs.

The CDR3 here is CASSLAPGQGSGEQYF. DNA for the CDR3: TGTGCCAGCAGCTTGGCACCGGGACAGGGATCGGGCGAGCAGTACTTC. This rearrangement joins TRBV5-4 to TRBJ2-7; the match to TRBD1 covers 9 bases. CDR3 length: 16 amino acids. The V gene's germline CDR1 is SGHNT and CDR2 YYREEE (reference sequence). With V trimmed by 0 bases and J by 6 bases, 10 bases remained unmatched.